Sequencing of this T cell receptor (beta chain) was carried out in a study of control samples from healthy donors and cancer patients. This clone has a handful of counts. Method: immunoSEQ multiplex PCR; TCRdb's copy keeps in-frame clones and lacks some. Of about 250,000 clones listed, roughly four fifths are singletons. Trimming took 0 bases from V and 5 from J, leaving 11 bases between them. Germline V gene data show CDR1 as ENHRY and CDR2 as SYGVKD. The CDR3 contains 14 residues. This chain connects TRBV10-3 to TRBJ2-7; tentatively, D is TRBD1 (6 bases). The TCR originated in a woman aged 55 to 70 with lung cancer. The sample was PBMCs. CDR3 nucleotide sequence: TGTGCCATCAGTGAGTCGACAGGCGTTGACGAGCAGTACTTC. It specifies CAISESTGVDEQYF.